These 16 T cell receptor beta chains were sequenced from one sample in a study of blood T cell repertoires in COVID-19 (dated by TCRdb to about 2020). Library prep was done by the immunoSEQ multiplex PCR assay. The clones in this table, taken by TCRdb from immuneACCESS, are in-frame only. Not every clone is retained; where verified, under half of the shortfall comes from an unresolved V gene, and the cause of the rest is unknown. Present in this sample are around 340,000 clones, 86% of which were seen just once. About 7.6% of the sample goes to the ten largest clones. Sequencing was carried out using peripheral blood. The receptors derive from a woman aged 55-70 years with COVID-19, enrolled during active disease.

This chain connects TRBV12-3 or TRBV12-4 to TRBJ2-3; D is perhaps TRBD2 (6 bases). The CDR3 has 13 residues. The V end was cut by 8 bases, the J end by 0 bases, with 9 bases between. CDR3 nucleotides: TGTGCCAGCTGTGGGACTAGCACAGATACGCAGTATTTT. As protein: CASCGTSTDTQYF.

The CDR3 nucleotides are TGTGCCAGCAGCCGACTAGCGGACTACGAGCAGTACTTC. Translated: CASSRLADYEQYF. This chain uses TRBV7-8 with TRBJ2-7; 9 nucleotides align to TRBD2. V was clipped by 5 bases and J by 3 bases; unmatched bases: 2. The germline V gene has CDR1 SGHVS and CDR2 FQNEAQ. The CDR3 covers 13 residues.

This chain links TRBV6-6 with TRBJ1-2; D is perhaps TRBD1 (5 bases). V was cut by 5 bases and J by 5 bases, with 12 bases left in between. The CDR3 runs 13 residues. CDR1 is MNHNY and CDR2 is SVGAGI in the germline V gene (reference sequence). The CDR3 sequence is CASSTSQGYGYTF. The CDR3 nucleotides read TGTGCCAGCAGTACCTCGCAGGGTTATGGCTACACCTTC.

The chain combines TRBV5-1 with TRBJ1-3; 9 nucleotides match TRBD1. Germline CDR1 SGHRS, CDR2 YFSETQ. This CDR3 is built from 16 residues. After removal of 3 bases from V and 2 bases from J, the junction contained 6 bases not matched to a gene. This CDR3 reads CASSWGGQGAGNTIYF. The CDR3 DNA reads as TGCGCCAGCAGCTGGGGGGGACAGGGAGCTGGAAACACCATATATTTT.

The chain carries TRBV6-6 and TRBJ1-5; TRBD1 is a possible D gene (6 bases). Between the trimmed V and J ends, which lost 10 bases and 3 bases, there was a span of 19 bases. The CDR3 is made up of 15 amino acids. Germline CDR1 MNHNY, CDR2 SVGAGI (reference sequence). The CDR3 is CATFRQAGANQPQHF. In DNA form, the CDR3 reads TGTGCCACCTTTCGACAGGCAGGGGCCAATCAGCCCCAGCATTTT.

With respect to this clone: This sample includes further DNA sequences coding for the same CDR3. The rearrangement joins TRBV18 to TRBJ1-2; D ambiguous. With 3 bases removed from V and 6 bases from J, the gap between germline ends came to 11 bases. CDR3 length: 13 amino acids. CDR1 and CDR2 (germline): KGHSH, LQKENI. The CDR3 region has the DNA TGTGCCAGCTCACCGCGGAGGGAAGATGGCTACACCTTC. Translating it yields CASSPRREDGYTF.

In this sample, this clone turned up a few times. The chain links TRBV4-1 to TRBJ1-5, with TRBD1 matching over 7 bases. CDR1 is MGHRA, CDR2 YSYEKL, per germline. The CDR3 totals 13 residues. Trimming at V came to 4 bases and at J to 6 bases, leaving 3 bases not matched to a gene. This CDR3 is CASSLTGFQPQHF. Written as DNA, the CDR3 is TGCGCCAGCAGCCTGACAGGGTTTCAGCCCCAGCATTTT.

The CDR3 spells CASSSDGVMSTIYF. The CDR3 DNA follows: TGTGCCAGCAGCTCCGATGGAGTGATGAGCACCATATATTTT. V is TRBV5-4 and J is TRBJ1-3; D remains unclear. Germline V gene sequence: CDR1 SGHNT, CDR2 YYREEE (reference sequence). V was shortened by 3 bases and J by 9 bases, with 16 bases between the two germline ends. CDR3 length: 14 residues. Variable domain in full (rest from reference TRBV5-4 and TRBJ1-3): ETGVTQSPTHLIKTRGQQVTLRCSSQSGHNTVSWYQQALGQGPQFIFQYYREEENGRGNFPPRFSGLQFPNYSSELNVNALELDDSALYLCASSSDGVMSTIYFGEGSWLTVV.

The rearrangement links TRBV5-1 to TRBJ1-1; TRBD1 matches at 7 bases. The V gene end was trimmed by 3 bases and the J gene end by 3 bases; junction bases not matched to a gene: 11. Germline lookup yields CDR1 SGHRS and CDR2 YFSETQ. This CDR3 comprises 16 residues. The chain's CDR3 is CASSSQGVTADTEAFF. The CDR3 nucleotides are TGCGCCAGCAGCTCTCAGGGGGTTACGGCGGACACTGAAGCTTTCTTT. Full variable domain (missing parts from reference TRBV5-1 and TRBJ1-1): KAGVTQTPRYLIKTRGQQVTLSCSPISGHRSVSWYQQTPGQGLQFLFEYFSETQRNKGNFPGRFSGRQFSNSRSEMNVSTLELGDSALYLCASSSQGVTADTEAFFGQGTRLTVV.

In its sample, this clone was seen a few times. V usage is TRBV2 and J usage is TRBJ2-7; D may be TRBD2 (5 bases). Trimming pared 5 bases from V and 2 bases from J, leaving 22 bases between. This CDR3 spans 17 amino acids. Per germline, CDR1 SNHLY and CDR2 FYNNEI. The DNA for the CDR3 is TGTGCCAGCAGTCGTTCCCCGCGCGGAGGCCCCACCTACGAGCAGTACTTC. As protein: CASSRSPRGGPTYEQYF.

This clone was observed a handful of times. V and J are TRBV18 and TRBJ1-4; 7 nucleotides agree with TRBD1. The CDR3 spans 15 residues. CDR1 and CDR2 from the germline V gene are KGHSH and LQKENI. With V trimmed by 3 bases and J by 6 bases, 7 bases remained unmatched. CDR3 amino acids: CASSPTTGLDEKLFF. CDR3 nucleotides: TGTGCCAGCTCACCGACGACAGGGCTAGATGAAAAACTGTTTTTT. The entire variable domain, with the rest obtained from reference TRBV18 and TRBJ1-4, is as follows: NAGVMQNPRHLVRRRGQEARLRCSPMKGHSHVYWYRQLPEEGLKFMVYLQKENIIDESGMPKERFSAEFPKEGPSILRIQQVVRGDSAAYFCASSPTTGLDEKLFFGSGTQLSVL.

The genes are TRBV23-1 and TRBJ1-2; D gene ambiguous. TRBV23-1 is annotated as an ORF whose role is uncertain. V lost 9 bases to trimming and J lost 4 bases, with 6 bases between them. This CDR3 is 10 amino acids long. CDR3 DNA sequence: TGCGCCAGTTACAGCTATGGCTACACCTTC. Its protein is CASYSYGYTF.

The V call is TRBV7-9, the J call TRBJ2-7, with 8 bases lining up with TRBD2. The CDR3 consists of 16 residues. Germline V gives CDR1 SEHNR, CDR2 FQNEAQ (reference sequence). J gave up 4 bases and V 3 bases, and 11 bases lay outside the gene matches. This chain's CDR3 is CASSFAGGGTKYEQYF. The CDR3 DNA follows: TGTGCCAGCAGCTTTGCGGGCGGGGGGACTAAATACGAGCAGTACTTC. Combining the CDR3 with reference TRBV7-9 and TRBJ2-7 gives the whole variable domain DTGVSQNPRHKITKRGQNVTFRCDPISEHNRLYWYRQTLGQGPEFLTYFQNEAQLEKSRLLSDRFSAERPKGSFSTLEIQRTEQGDSAMYLCASSFAGGGTKYEQYFGPGTRLTVT.

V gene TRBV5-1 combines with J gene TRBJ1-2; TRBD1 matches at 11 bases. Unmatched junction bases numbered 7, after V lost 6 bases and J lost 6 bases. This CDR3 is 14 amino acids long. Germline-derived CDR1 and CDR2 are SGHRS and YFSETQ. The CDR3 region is CASTYQGQGDGYTF. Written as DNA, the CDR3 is TGCGCCAGCACCTACCAGGGACAGGGGGATGGCTACACCTTC.

In DNA, the CDR3 is TGTGCCAGCAGCGCCGGCACCGGGACAGTTTACAATGAGCAGTTCTTC. Translation gives CASSAGTGTVYNEQFF. The chain employs TRBV9 and TRBJ2-1; 7 bases are shared with TRBD1. Germline CDR1 SGDLS, CDR2 YYNGEE. This CDR3 is built from 16 residues. The V segment lost 3 bases and the J segment 4 bases; nucleotides outside the gene matches: 10.

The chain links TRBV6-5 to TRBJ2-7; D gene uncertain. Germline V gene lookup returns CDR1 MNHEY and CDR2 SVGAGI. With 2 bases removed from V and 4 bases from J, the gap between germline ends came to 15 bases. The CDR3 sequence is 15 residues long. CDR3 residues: CASSYSFLERYEQYF. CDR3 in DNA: TGTGCCAGCAGTTACAGCTTCTTAGAGAGATACGAGCAGTACTTC.